This T cell receptor beta chain appears in the sequencing data of a study of T cell responses to AZD1222 COVID-19 vaccine. Overall study findings and caveats: Across spike, vaccine-associated CD4 TCRs were found, dominant at 160-218 and 743-854.

CDR1 SGHTA and CDR2 FQGNSA come from the germline V gene. CDR3 size: 17 residues. With 5 bases clipped from V and 5 bases from J, the junction kept 6 bases outside the gene matches. TCRdb keeps only in-frame clones here, not all; method: immunoSEQ multiplex PCR. The profile shows just under 100,000 clones, approximately 90% of them singletons. On this clone: Its antigen is not identified.

The sequence was obtained from an adult in good health. The sequencing used peripheral blood, collected on day 0 of AZD1222 vaccination. The V call is TRBV7-2, the J call TRBJ2-2, with TRBD2 matching over 15 bases. The CDR3 loop reads CASSHGLAGGPTGELFF. Here the CDR3 DNA reads TGTGCCAGCAGCCACGGACTAGCGGGGGGGCCTACCGGGGAGCTGTTTTTT.